This is a list of T cell receptor beta chains from one sample in a study of shared clonotypes between healthy human individuals. Clones were sequenced by immunoSEQ multiplex PCR, and TCRdb holds only the in-frame ones, with some missing. There are 2 million to 3 million clones in the sample; roughly 93% occur only once, and about 0.34% lies in the top ten. The sequencing input was naive CD4+ T cells from PBMCs. Receptor source: a man in his late teens or twenties in good health. Some clones in this sample may be carry-over from other donors' samples. CDR3s include the opening cysteine and the closing phenylalanine or tryptophan. A D gene is named only where the DNA matches it firmly. A row's size may be missing; if present it is once, few, many or a size class.

J gene: TRBJ2-3
D gene: -
clone size: -
V gene: TRBV7-6
CDR3 protein: CASSLVDTQYF
CDR3 DNA: TGTGCCAGCAGCTTAGTAGATACGCAGTATTTT

J gene: TRBJ1-2
D gene: -
clone size: -
V gene: TRBV5-4
CDR3 protein: CASSSGGRYYGYTF
CDR3 DNA: TGTGCCAGCAGCTCCGGCGGGCGGTACTATGGCTACACCTTC

J gene: TRBJ2-7
D gene: -
clone size: -
V gene: TRBV9
CDR3 protein: CASTSLQDYEQYF
CDR3 DNA: TGTGCCAGCACCTCCCTCCAGGACTACGAGCAGTACTTC

J gene: TRBJ2-3
D gene: -
clone size: -
V gene: TRBV7-3
CDR3 protein: CASSLGGALTDTQYF
CDR3 DNA: TGTGCCAGCAGCTTAGGGGGGGCCCTCACAGATACGCAGTATTTT

J gene: TRBJ1-1
D gene: -
clone size: -
V gene: TRBV25-1
CDR3 protein: CASSDSSGGNGAFF
CDR3 DNA: TGTGCCAGCAGTGACTCGTCTGGGGGAAATGGGGCTTTCTTT

J gene: TRBJ2-2
D gene: TRBD1
clone size: -
V gene: TRBV18
CDR3 protein: CASSPPGTGRTGELFF
CDR3 DNA: TGTGCCAGCTCACCACCGGGGACAGGGAGGACCGGGGAGCTGTTTTTT

J gene: TRBJ1-1
D gene: -
clone size: -
V gene: TRBV6-1
CDR3 protein: CASRGTSNTEAFF
CDR3 DNA: TGTGCCAGCCGCGGGACCTCTAACACTGAAGCTTTCTTT

J gene: TRBJ1-2
D gene: -
clone size: once
V gene: TRBV6-1
CDR3 protein: CASSNTFSYTF
CDR3 DNA: TGTGCCAGCAGTAACACGTTCAGCTACACCTTC

J gene: TRBJ2-1
D gene: -
clone size: -
V gene: TRBV7-9
CDR3 protein: CASSLNGAGTRNEQFF
CDR3 DNA: TGTGCCAGCAGCTTGAACGGGGCGGGAACTCGAAATGAGCAGTTCTTC

J gene: TRBJ2-2
D gene: -
clone size: -
V gene: TRBV28
CDR3 protein: CASSLAGELFF
CDR3 DNA: TGTGCCAGCAGTTTAGCCGGGGAGCTGTTTTTT

J gene: TRBJ1-1
D gene: -
clone size: once
V gene: TRBV9
CDR3 protein: CASSARPGTGTEAFF
CDR3 DNA: TGTGCCAGCAGCGCCCGTCCCGGCACCGGCACTGAAGCTTTCTTT

J gene: TRBJ1-3
D gene: -
clone size: -
V gene: TRBV7-2
CDR3 protein: CASSLASGASGNTIYF
CDR3 DNA: TGTGCCAGCAGCTTAGCTTCGGGGGCTAGTGGAAACACCATATATTTT

J gene: TRBJ2-1
D gene: -
clone size: -
V gene: TRBV27
CDR3 protein: CASSSSYGRRGYYNEQFF
CDR3 DNA: TGTGCCAGCAGTTCTTCCTATGGACGGAGGGGGTACTACAATGAGCAGTTCTTC

J gene: TRBJ2-7
D gene: TRBD2
clone size: -
V gene: TRBV7-8
CDR3 protein: CASSLAVLAGGYEQYF
CDR3 DNA: TGTGCCAGCAGCTTAGCTGTCCTAGCGGGAGGGTACGAGCAGTACTTC

J gene: TRBJ2-3
D gene: -
clone size: -
V gene: TRBV5-1
CDR3 protein: CASSPGDGDTDTQYF
CDR3 DNA: TGCGCCAGCAGCCCGGGGGACGGGGACACAGATACGCAGTATTTT

J gene: TRBJ1-1
D gene: -
clone size: -
V gene: TRBV30
CDR3 protein: CAWGSQRGTEAFF
CDR3 DNA: TGTGCCTGGGGCAGTCAGCGGGGAACTGAAGCTTTCTTT

J gene: TRBJ2-1
D gene: TRBD2
clone size: once
V gene: TRBV5-1
CDR3 protein: CASTAGGRNEQFF
CDR3 DNA: TGCGCCAGCACGGCGGGAGGTCGAAATGAGCAGTTCTTC

J gene: TRBJ2-7
D gene: -
clone size: -
V gene: TRBV5-1
CDR3 protein: CASSRNYEQYF
CDR3 DNA: TGCGCCAGCAGCCGAAATTACGAGCAGTACTTC

J gene: TRBJ2-7
D gene: TRBD2
clone size: few
V gene: TRBV7-6
CDR3 protein: CASSFGAGLLGEQYF
CDR3 DNA: TGTGCCAGCAGCTTCGGAGCGGGACTACTAGGGGAGCAGTACTTC

J gene: TRBJ1-4
D gene: -
clone size: -
V gene: TRBV4-1
CDR3 protein: CASSFGPSEKLFF
CDR3 DNA: TGCGCCAGCAGCTTCGGACCCAGCGAAAAACTGTTTTTT

J gene: TRBJ2-7
D gene: TRBD1
clone size: -
V gene: TRBV28
CDR3 protein: CAVNRGSYEQYF
CDR3 DNA: TGTGCCGTGAACAGGGGATCCTACGAGCAGTACTTC

J gene: TRBJ2-7
D gene: TRBD1
clone size: -
V gene: TRBV27
CDR3 protein: CASSLSRGQGSYEQYF
CDR3 DNA: TGTGCCAGCAGTTTATCGAGGGGACAGGGATCCTACGAGCAGTACTTC

J gene: TRBJ1-5
D gene: -
clone size: -
V gene: TRBV4-3
CDR3 protein: CASSQATYQPQHF
CDR3 DNA: TGCGCCAGCAGCCAAGCAACATACCAGCCCCAGCATTTT

J gene: TRBJ2-1
D gene: -
clone size: -
V gene: TRBV2
CDR3 protein: CASSERAGQEQFF
CDR3 DNA: TGTGCCAGCAGTGAAAGGGCAGGGCAAGAGCAGTTCTTC

J gene: TRBJ1-3
D gene: -
clone size: -
V gene: TRBV6-1
CDR3 protein: CASRPGTSGNTIYF
CDR3 DNA: TGTGCCAGCAGACCCGGGACGTCTGGAAACACCATATATTTT

J gene: TRBJ1-2
D gene: -
clone size: -
V gene: TRBV19
CDR3 protein: CASSPAGNYGYTF
CDR3 DNA: TGTGCCAGTAGTCCGGCCGGTAACTATGGCTACACCTTC

J gene: TRBJ1-2
D gene: TRBD1
clone size: -
V gene: TRBV28
CDR3 protein: CASSLSPGTGGGYTF
CDR3 DNA: TGTGCCAGCAGTTTATCTCCCGGGACAGGGGGAGGCTACACCTTC

J gene: TRBJ1-5
D gene: -
clone size: -
V gene: TRBV28
CDR3 protein: CASSFQSGQPQHF
CDR3 DNA: TGTGCCAGCAGTTTTCAAAGCGGTCAGCCCCAGCATTTT

J gene: TRBJ2-1
D gene: TRBD2
clone size: -
V gene: TRBV5-1
CDR3 protein: CASSLGAGGPNEQFF
CDR3 DNA: TGCGCCAGCAGCTTGGGGGCGGGAGGGCCCAATGAGCAGTTCTTC

J gene: TRBJ1-2
D gene: -
clone size: -
V gene: TRBV7-9
CDR3 protein: CASSLGAVLYGYTF
CDR3 DNA: TGTGCCAGCAGCTTAGGGGCAGTTCTTTATGGCTACACCTTC